Listed below are T cell receptor beta chains from one sample, sequenced in a study of cytomegalovirus exposure and HLA in healthy donors. Clones were read by immunoSEQ multiplex PCR, and TCRdb kept only the in-frame ones, dropping some. This sample's table has 25,000 to 35,000 clones. Specimen: PBMCs. These receptors all stem from a woman aged 40 to 50 in good health and CMV-seropositive. CDR3s leave out the opening cysteine and the closing phenylalanine or tryptophan.

>TRBV2
ASGRDRGDYEQY
>TRBV6-4
ASSDSSRERHGYT
>TRBV5-4
ASSSAGGPYEQY
>TRBV6-5
ASSYLSLGQGYEQY
>TRBV6-1
ASTRISRGSYEQY
>TRBV5-1
ASSRSAGGWETQY
>TRBV11-2
ASTLRGLTYEQY
>TRBV11-2
ASSSQGAGELF
>TRBV29-1
SVEMDRGDNEQF
>TRBV29-1
SVLSGQGAGEAF
>TRBV6-1
ASTEGWRVGTDTQY
>TRBV6-5
ASSSGTGTTGELF
>TRBV10-3
AISAPGTANEQY
>TRBV13
ASSPRAGPYGYT
>TRBV5-1
ASSSLAGVADTQY
>TRBV5-6
ASSLGHDYGYT
>TRBV18
ASSPPLAGETQY
>TRBV7-9
ASSFSLSGMGGNQPQH
>TRBV6-4
ASSDSTGAGELF
>TRBV19
ASSATGGVDEQY
>TRBV9
ASSVEGTNTDTQY
>TRBV10-3
AISESGQGEDNEQF
>TRBV18
ASSPGEHQPQH
>TRBV14
ASSQVVAETQY
>TRBV11-1
ASRPSGTGTKAF
>TRBV15
ATSRDAGGNEAF
>TRBV4-3
ASSQGAGNPNTEAF
>TRBV29-1
SVDPIAGVFNEQF
>TRBV29-1
SGLRTSTDTQY
>TRBV10-3
AISELSGSDYEQY
>TRBV11-2
ASSQLANTGELF
>TRBV19
ASRLAGGPSYEQY
>TRBV9
ASSGGGGLATDTQY
>TRBV5-1
ASSPPRTYRGSYNEQF
>TRBV9
ASSEKGTRSGEAF
>TRBV27
ASSFNGFGQGYYEQY
>TRBV6-1
ASTAGGPDNEQF
>TRBV9
ASSALPRVSSYNEQF